This passage covers 19 T cell receptor beta chains from one sample sequenced in a study of graft-versus-host responses after intestinal transplantation. Produced via immunoSEQ multiplex PCR; TCRdb's table is partial and in-frame only. The data show about 98,000 clones, with more than 70% seen just once and over 1.3% held by the top ten. The specimen comprised PBMCs, sampled 255 days after intestinal transplant. The receptors derive from a human patient who received an intestinal transplant, so some T cells may come from the graft donor.

The J gene is TRBJ2-3, the V gene TRBV4-1; D might be TRBD1 (6 bases). Trimming left V 4 bases short and J 3 bases short, with 20 bases between. Germline CDR1 MGHRA, CDR2 YSYEKL. The CDR3 totals 17 residues. CDR3 protein: CASSRQTPTTGTDTQYF. In DNA, the CDR3 is TGCGCCAGCAGCCGCCAGACTCCTACTACAGGGACAGATACGCAGTATTTT.

This clone was seen a few times. The genes are TRBV5-1 and TRBJ2-5, with 9 bases that match TRBD1. The CDR3 is made up of 15 amino acids. Per germline, CDR1 SGHRS and CDR2 YFSETQ. The V segment lost 2 bases and the J segment 2 bases; nucleotides outside the gene matches: 4. The CDR3 sequence is CASSFVGTGQETQYF. The CDR3 DNA sequence: TGCGCCAGCAGCTTCGTGGGGACAGGGCAAGAGACCCAGTACTTC.

The chain employs TRBV11-2 and TRBJ2-3, with 9 bases fitting TRBD2. Germline lookup yields CDR1 SGHAT and CDR2 FQNNGV. V dropped 5 bases and J dropped 1; count of bases not matched to a gene: 4. The CDR3 runs 15 residues. CDR3 sequence: CASSVSSGGTDTQYF. The DNA for the CDR3 is TGTGCCAGCAGCGTTTCTAGCGGGGGCACAGATACGCAGTATTTT.

V gene TRBV28 combines with J gene TRBJ1-2, with a possible D match to TRBD1 (5 bases). In germline, CDR1 is MDHEN, CDR2 SYDVKM. CDR3 length: 17 residues. The V gene lost 4 bases and the J gene lost 0 bases, with 18 bases spanning the gap. CDR3 residues: CASSSVTMTVSNYGYTF. The DNA for the CDR3 is TGTGCCAGCAGTTCGGTAACAATGACAGTTTCTAACTATGGCTACACCTTC.

V gene TRBV4-2 combines with J gene TRBJ2-6; 7 bases map to TRBD2. Germline trimming cut 4 bases from V and 2 bases from J; bases unmatched to any gene: 5. Germline V CDR1 and CDR2: LGHNA, YNFKEQ. The CDR3 is 16 residues long. This CDR3 reads CASSRGGEAGANVLTF. The CDR3 bases are TGTGCCAGCAGCCGGGGGGGAGAAGCTGGGGCCAACGTCCTGACTTTC.

The J gene is TRBJ2-6, the V gene TRBV30; no definite D call. Germline V lookup: CDR1 GTSNPN, CDR2 SVGIG (reference sequence). CDR3 length: 16 amino acids. Trimming removed 2 bases at V and 1 base at J, with 12 bases between. The CDR3 sequence is CAWSRPQVSGANVLTF. The CDR3 DNA is TGTGCCTGGAGTAGACCCCAGGTATCTGGGGCCAACGTCCTGACTTTC.

This chain joins TRBV9 and TRBJ2-2; 14 bases align to TRBD2. The CDR3 loop spans 19 amino acids. V lost 3 bases, J lost 4 bases, and 11 bases stayed unmatched. Germline V lookup: CDR1 SGDLS, CDR2 YYNGEE. CDR3: CASSGTGTSGSPSTGELFF. CDR3 nucleotide sequence: TGTGCCAGCAGCGGAACCGGGACTAGCGGGAGTCCGAGCACCGGGGAGCTGTTTTTT. The whole variable domain, filled in from reference TRBV9 and TRBJ2-2, reads DSGVTQTPKHLITATGQRVTLRCSPRSGDLSVYWYQQSLDQGLQFLIQYYNGEERAKGNILERFSAQQFPDLHSELNLSSLELGDSALYFCASSGTGTSGSPSTGELFFGEGSRLTVL.

This chain connects TRBV7-8 to TRBJ1-6, with 7 bases lining up with TRBD1. This CDR3 is 15 amino acids long. Germline CDR1 and CDR2: SGHVS and FQNEAQ. V lost 0 bases and J lost 7; bases outside the gene matches: 3. This chain's CDR3 is CASSLADRVNSPLHF. DNA of the CDR3: TGTGCCAGCAGCTTAGCTGACAGGGTAAATTCACCCCTCCACTTT.

The chain employs TRBV27 and TRBJ1-2; a possible D gene is TRBD1 (5 bases). V was shortened by 6 bases and J by 6 bases, with 14 bases between the two germline ends. From germline, CDR1 is MNHEY and CDR2 SMNVEV (reference sequence). CDR3 length: 13 residues. CDR3 residues: CASSRWEGNGYTF. DNA of the CDR3: TGTGCCAGCAGCCGTTGGGAGGGGAATGGCTACACCTTC.

The genes are TRBV18 and TRBJ2-1; 9 bases line up with TRBD1. In germline, CDR1 is KGHSH, CDR2 LQKENI. This CDR3 is built from 12 residues. The J segment lost 12 bases and the V segment lost 8 bases, leaving 8 bases of the junction unmatched. In nucleotides, the CDR3 is TGTGCCAGCCAGACATTGACAGGGGGGCAGTTCTTC. This codes for CASQTLTGGQFF.

The chain uses TRBV27 and TRBJ2-1; 10 bases match TRBD2. Germline V lookup: CDR1 MNHEY, CDR2 SMNVEV (reference sequence). There are 14 residues in the CDR3. V was pared by 5 bases and J by 8 bases, with 6 bases of the junction left unmatched. CDR3 in amino acids: CASSQALAGDEQFF. In DNA, the CDR3 is TGTGCCAGCAGTCAAGCTCTAGCGGGGGATGAGCAGTTCTTC.

The chain uses TRBV7-2 and TRBJ2-1; D unresolved. Trimming removed 5 bases at V and 6 bases at J, with 11 bases between. The CDR3 is made up of 13 amino acids. Germline V gene sequence: CDR1 SGHTA, CDR2 FQGNSA. CDR3 in DNA: TGTGCCAGCAGCGCCGGGTCATCCAATGAGCAGTTCTTC. This codes for CASSAGSSNEQFF.

This sequence joins TRBV7-3 and TRBJ2-2; D possibly corresponds to TRBD2 (6 bases). Germline CDR1 reads SGHTA; CDR2 reads FQGTGA. The CDR3 sequence is 18 residues long. The ends were cut back, 5 bases at V and 4 bases at J, with 23 bases in the middle. CDR3 loop: CASSRELGGPPGTGELFF. DNA for the CDR3: TGTGCCAGCAGCCGAGAATTGGGGGGACCTCCGGGCACCGGGGAGCTGTTTTTT. Combining the CDR3 with reference TRBV7-3 and TRBJ2-2 gives the whole variable domain GAGVSQTPSNKVTEKGKYVELRCDPISGHTALYWYRQSLGQGPEFLIYFQGTGAADDSGLPNDRFFAVRPEGSVSTLKIQRTERGDSAVYLCASSRELGGPPGTGELFFGEGSRLTVL.

The chain employs TRBV2 and TRBJ1-2; D is ambiguous. CDR3 size: 14 residues. CDR1 and CDR2 (germline): SNHLY, FYNNEI. V was cut by 1 base and J by 9 bases, with 15 bases left in between. The CDR3 spells CASSEGRGYGSYTF. The CDR3 DNA sequence: TGTGCCAGCAGTGAAGGGCGGGGTTATGGAAGCTACACCTTC. Full variable domain (remainder filled in from reference TRBV2 and TRBJ1-2): EPEVTQTPSHQVTQMGQEVILRCVPISNHLYFYWYRQILGQKVEFLVSFYNNEISEKSEIFDDQFSVERPDGSNFTLKIRSTKLEDSAMYFCASSEGRGYGSYTFGSGTRLTVV.

The rearrangement joins TRBV7-9 to TRBJ1-5; 10 bases match TRBD1. The germline V gene encodes CDR1 SEHNR and CDR2 FQNEAQ (reference sequence). The CDR3 has 16 residues. V gave up 5 bases and J gave up 2 bases; unmatched junction bases: 6. The CDR3 loop reads CASSPGTGVGNQPQHF. The CDR3, as DNA: TGTGCCAGCAGCCCCGGGACAGGGGTTGGCAATCAGCCCCAGCATTTT.

This clone was seen once. The rearrangement joins TRBV25-1 to TRBJ1-6; maybe TRBD1 (6 bases). The CDR3 has 12 amino acids. V lost 11 bases to trimming and J lost 6 bases, with 11 bases between them. The germline V gene has CDR1 MGHDK and CDR2 SYGVNS. CDR3 sequence: CAAGHTNSPLHF. The CDR3 nucleotides read TGTGCCGCGGGACATACTAATTCACCCCTCCACTTT.

The chain combines TRBV7-9 with TRBJ1-2; D remains ambiguous. V was clipped by 2 bases and J by 4 bases, with 8 bases between them. The germline CDR1 and CDR2 sequences are SEHNR and FQNEAQ (reference sequence). The CDR3 covers 13 residues. CDR3 region: CASSLSTTYGYTF. The CDR3 DNA reads as TGTGCCAGCAGCTTATCGACAACCTATGGCTACACCTTC.

This chain joins TRBV2 and TRBJ1-2; 9 nucleotides agree with TRBD1. Trimming removed 6 bases from V and 4 bases from J; junction bases left unmatched: 6. This CDR3 has 14 residues. Germline loops: CDR1 SNHLY, CDR2 FYNNEI. For the CDR3, the DNA is TGTGCCAGCAGCCTGGACAGGGGTCCCTATGGCTACACCTTC. Protein: CASSLDRGPYGYTF.

V gene TRBV6-5 combines with J gene TRBJ2-3; no definite D call. The CDR3 loop spans 13 amino acids. CDR1 is MNHEY and CDR2 is SVGAGI in the germline V gene. V was shortened by 5 bases and J by 0 bases, with 6 bases between the two germline ends. The CDR3 loop reads CASSLTSTDTQYF. CDR3 coding DNA: TGTGCCAGCAGTCTCACTAGCACAGATACGCAGTATTTT.